Listed below are T cell receptor beta chains from one sample, sequenced in a study of cytomegalovirus exposure and HLA in healthy donors. Assay used: immunoSEQ multiplex PCR; TCRdb lists only in-frame clones, some missing. In the table there are about 240,000 clones, 75% to 90% of which are singletons. The sequenced material came from PBMCs. Receptors originate from a woman in her thirties in good health and CMV-seropositive. CDR3s include the opening cysteine and the closing phenylalanine or tryptophan. D genes are given only for firm matches. The listing skips clone size in some rows; elsewhere it reads once, few, many or a size class.

TRBJ2-7	TRBD1	NA	TRBV4-1	CASSQVDRADGEQYF	TGCGCCAGCAGCCAAGTCGACAGGGCAGATGGCGAGCAGTACTTC
TRBJ2-1	TRBD2	NA	TRBV6-5	CASSYLTSGRGEQFF	TGTGCCAGCAGTTACCTGACTAGCGGGAGAGGTGAGCAGTTCTTC
TRBJ1-1	NA	NA	TRBV15	CATSRDRAANTEAFF	TGTGCCACCAGCAGAGACAGGGCTGCGAACACTGAAGCTTTCTTT
TRBJ2-2	TRBD1	NA	TRBV6-1	CASTGQGAVTGELFF	TGTGCCAGCACGGGACAGGGGGCGGTCACCGGGGAGCTGTTTTTT
TRBJ2-7	NA	NA	TRBV27	CASSHKRASYEQYF	TGTGCCAGCAGTCATAAGCGTGCAAGTTACGAGCAGTACTTC
TRBJ1-2	NA	once	TRBV6-5	CASSSPRGGIYGYTF	TGTGCCAGCAGTTCCCCGAGGGGGGGAATCTATGGCTACACCTTC
TRBJ2-1	TRBD2	NA	TRBV5-3	CARSLGSGSVDEQFF	TGTGCCAGAAGCTTGGGAAGCGGGAGTGTAGATGAGCAGTTCTTC
TRBJ2-3	TRBD2	once	TRBV19	CASSSAGTTTQYF	TGTGCCAGTAGTTCCGCCGGGACTACTACGCAGTATTTT
TRBJ2-1	TRBD1	NA	TRBV5-1	CASSLIPGQGNYEQFF	TGCGCCAGCAGCTTGATACCGGGACAGGGTAACTATGAGCAGTTCTTC
TRBJ2-7	NA	NA	TRBV11-1	CASSHWTEHSYEQYF	TGTGCCAGCAGCCATTGGACAGAACACTCCTACGAGCAGTACTTC
TRBJ1-2	TRBD1	NA	TRBV19	CASSIDLGQGNYGYTF	TGTGCCAGTAGTATAGACCTGGGACAGGGAAACTATGGCTACACCTTC
TRBJ2-3	TRBD1	NA	TRBV19	CASSMGQLQGTQYF	TGTGCCAGTAGTATGGGACAGCTGCAGGGTACGCAGTATTTT
TRBJ1-1	NA	NA	TRBV7-9	CASSTDRLNTEAFF	TGTGCCAGCAGCACCGACAGGTTGAACACTGAAGCTTTCTTT
TRBJ2-7	TRBD1	NA	TRBV9	CASSRVGQGFYEQYF	TGTGCCAGCAGTCGGGTGGGACAGGGGTTTTACGAGCAGTACTTC
TRBJ1-1	TRBD1	NA	TRBV27	CASSFRDREDTEAFF	TGTGCCAGCAGTTTTAGAGACAGGGAAGATACTGAAGCTTTCTTT
TRBJ2-3	TRBD1	NA	TRBV5-1	CASSLGQGSDTQYF	TGCGCCAGCAGCTTAGGACAGGGGTCAGATACGCAGTATTTT
TRBJ1-2	NA	few	TRBV30	CAWSDGSRGAPFNYGYTF	TGTGCCTGGAGTGACGGTAGCCGGGGGGCACCTTTTAACTATGGCTACACCTTC
TRBJ2-7	TRBD2	NA	TRBV13	CASSHGTSANYEQYF	TGTGCCAGCAGCCACGGGACTAGCGCTAACTACGAGCAGTACTTC
TRBJ1-1	NA	few	TRBV6-1	CASSEGELEAFF	TGTGCCAGCAGTGAAGGGGAGCTTGAAGCTTTCTTT
TRBJ2-7	TRBD2	NA	TRBV4-2	CASSQAVAGEQEQYF	TGTGCCAGCAGCCAAGCCGTAGCGGGAGAACAGGAGCAGTACTTC
TRBJ2-5	TRBD2	NA	TRBV30	CAYSRDPGLAEETQYF	TGTGCCTACTCCCGCGACCCGGGACTAGCGGAAGAGACCCAGTACTTC
TRBJ1-4	NA	NA	TRBV27	CASSATGTNEKLFF	TGTGCCAGCAGTGCCACAGGGACTAATGAAAAACTGTTTTTT
TRBJ1-1	NA	NA	TRBV19	CASSIVGVANTEAFF	TGTGCCAGTAGTATCGTCGGGGTGGCAAACACTGAAGCTTTCTTT
TRBJ1-5	NA	NA	TRBV7-6	CASSLGVGGYSNQPQHF	TGTGCCAGCAGCTTAGGTGTAGGGGGATATAGCAATCAGCCCCAGCATTTT
TRBJ1-4	TRBD1	once	TRBV7-9	CASSLGGQSATNEKLFF	TGTGCCAGCAGCTTAGGGGGACAGAGTGCAACTAATGAAAAACTGTTTTTT
TRBJ2-7	NA	NA	TRBV2	CASRPGKGAYEQYF	TGTGCCAGCAGACCAGGCAAAGGGGCTTACGAGCAGTACTTC
TRBJ1-1	TRBD1	few	TRBV7-3	CASSLRQGETEAFF	TGTGCCAGCAGCTTACGACAGGGGGAAACTGAAGCTTTCTTT
TRBJ2-3	TRBD2	NA	TRBV13	CASSGLGGPSTDTQYF	TGTGCCAGCAGCGGCCTGGGAGGGCCTAGCACAGATACGCAGTATTTT
TRBJ2-7	TRBD2	few	TRBV6-1	CASSEGAGGYAYEQYF	TGTGCCAGCAGTGAAGGTGCGGGAGGGTATGCCTACGAGCAGTACTTC
TRBJ2-7	TRBD2	NA	TRBV6-5	CASSYVRGGPDYEQYF	TGTGCCAGCAGTTATGTTCGGGGGGGACCCGACTACGAGCAGTACTTC
TRBJ1-2	NA	few	TRBV18	CASSPRIEVDYGYTF	TGTGCCAGCTCACCACGGATCGAGGTGGACTATGGCTACACCTTC
TRBJ2-3	TRBD2	NA	TRBV27	CASSLFGTSGSTDTQYF	TGTGCCAGCAGTTTATTCGGGACTAGCGGGAGTACAGATACGCAGTATTTT
TRBJ2-7	TRBD2	once	TRBV2	CASTGGVAGGLLYEQYF	TGTGCCAGCACGGGCGGGGTAGCGGGAGGGCTACTATACGAGCAGTACTTC
TRBJ2-3	TRBD1	NA	TRBV5-1	CASSSPRTGHVTDTQYF	TGCGCCAGCAGCTCTCCCCGGACAGGGCATGTCACAGATACGCAGTATTTT
TRBJ1-1	TRBD1	NA	TRBV7-6	CASSLTGGMNTEAFF	TGTGCCAGCAGCCTGACAGGGGGGATGAACACTGAAGCTTTCTTT
TRBJ2-5	TRBD2	NA	TRBV9	CASSVATGVAGTQYF	TGTGCCAGCAGCGTAGCTACGGGGGTAGCGGGGACCCAGTACTTC
TRBJ2-5	TRBD1	NA	TRBV6-5	CASSYGGTGEQETQYF	TGTGCCAGCAGTTACGGAGGGACAGGGGAACAAGAGACCCAGTACTTC
TRBJ1-3	NA	NA	TRBV6-1	CASSEERGNGNTIYF	TGTGCCAGCAGTGAAGAGCGGGGAAATGGAAACACCATATATTTT
TRBJ2-7	NA	NA	TRBV6-5	CASSYSRRTNYEQYF	TGTGCCAGCAGTTACTCTCGCAGGACTAACTACGAGCAGTACTTC
TRBJ2-3	NA	NA	TRBV5-1	CASSFIDTQYF	TGCGCCAGCAGCTTCATAGATACGCAGTATTTT
TRBJ2-7	NA	NA	TRBV6-5	CASSATGTRYEQYF	TGTGCCAGCAGTGCAACCGGGACACGCTACGAGCAGTACTTC
TRBJ2-1	TRBD2	NA	TRBV5-3	CARSSQTSGSSYNEQFF	TGTGCCAGAAGCTCCCAGACTAGCGGAAGCTCCTACAATGAGCAGTTCTTC
TRBJ1-2	TRBD1	NA	TRBV27	CASSLVQGAKNTF	TGTGCCAGCAGTTTAGTGCAGGGGGCAAAGAACACCTTC
TRBJ2-5	TRBD1	few	TRBV19	CASTSSGQAMETQYF	TGTGCCAGTACCTCGTCAGGACAGGCGATGGAGACCCAGTACTTC
TRBJ1-1	TRBD1	NA	TRBV25-1	CASSDFFVGTGGKAFF	TGTGCCAGCAGTGACTTTTTCGTTGGGACAGGGGGCAAAGCTTTCTTT
TRBJ2-5	TRBD1	NA	TRBV7-6	CASSHDRGREETQYF	TGTGCCAGCAGCCACGACAGGGGGCGCGAAGAGACCCAGTACTTC